The clone carrying this TCR beta chain ranks as medium-sized. Its antigen is undetermined. Time point noted: week 23, last vaccination. The content of each vaccine dose was 300 ug of mutant IDH1 20-mer peptide, and topical imiquimod accompanied it. This entry belongs to a study of a mutant IDH1 vaccine in newly diagnosed glioma. Study at large: The vaccination schedule gave patients eight doses in weeks 1, 3, 5, 7, 11, 15, 19 and 23. Once 4-6 weeks had passed after radiotherapy alone, vaccination started, or it started with temozolomide cycles. Earlier therapy was either radiotherapy, temozolomide, or both, and most got both.

Study results and limitations: Seemingly, pseudoprogression had no relation to changes in the top peripheral T cell clonotypes.

Profiled with immunoSEQ multiplex PCR; TCRdb holds only in-frame clones, not every one. This table has about 54,000 clones, approximately 80% appearing once. V dropped 10 bases and J dropped 6; count of bases not matched to a gene: 9. Germline assignment: CDR1 MNHEY and CDR2 SVGAGI. There are 14 residues in the CDR3. The sequences come from PBMCs, collected from a glioma patient whose treatment included an IDH1 peptide vaccine. The V call is TRBV6-5, the J call TRBJ2-2; 9 nucleotides line up with TRBD1. The receptor was derived from a man in his forties with glioma. The CDR3 spells CATKGQGEAGELFF. The CDR3 DNA reads as TGTGCCACAAAGGGACAGGGAGAAGCCGGGGAGCTGTTTTTT.